These 9 T cell receptor beta chains share one sample of origin, sequenced in a study of blood T cells in healthy people across ages. PCR was performed a second time for about 7 to 11 cycles using a sample-barcoded 5' primer and a J-beta primer mix. MiXCR, applied by TCRdb to the 5' RACE reads, yields one record per CDR3 protein. The repertoire holds around 1,900,000 distinct CDR3 sequences, with about two fifths as singletons. The sequenced material came from blood. These receptors came from a human donor in good health.

A few counts support this clonotype. The genes are TRBV6-5 and TRBJ2-1, with 10 bases lining up with TRBD1. The germline gives CDR1 MNHEY, CDR2 SVGAGI. The CDR3 is 14 amino acids. V was clipped by 2 bases and J by 9 bases; unmatched bases: 4. The chain's CDR3 is CASSYARDRGEQFF. CDR3 coding DNA: TGTGCCAGCAGTTACGCCCGGGACAGGGGTGAGCAGTTCTTC.

Concerning this clonotype: A much larger clone lies one base from this, so it may be a read error. The chain combines TRBV6-5 with TRBJ2-1; D is possibly TRBD1 (6 bases). The CDR3 runs 13 residues. Germline V gene lookup returns CDR1 MNHEY and CDR2 SVGAGI. The CDR3 DNA follows: TGTGCCGGCAGTTTACAGGGTTACAATGAGCAGTTCTTC. This codes for CAGSLQGYNEQFF.

J is TRBJ1-6 and V is TRBV12-3 or TRBV12-4; no definite D call. There are 12 residues in the CDR3. V was pared by 8 bases and J by 10 bases, with 12 bases between. CDR3 sequence (DNA): TGTGCCAGCGGTGAAGACGTCTCACCCCTCCACTTT. Translating gives CASGEDVSPLHF.

This clonotype has more than one count but fewer than ten. The chain has TRBV7-2 and TRBJ2-3; no clear D. This CDR3 contains 14 residues. CDR1 and CDR2 (germline): SGHTA, FQGNSA. V was cut by 2 bases and J by 3 bases, with 9 bases left in between. CDR3 sequence: CASSLSRLTDTQYF. As DNA, the CDR3 is TGTGCCAGCAGCTTAAGTCGGCTGACAGATACGCAGTATTTT.

DNA of the CDR3: TGTGCCAGCAGCAAACAGGGTGCGAACACTGAAGCTTTCTTT. This translates into CASSKQGANTEAFF. The chain is built from TRBV25-1 and TRBJ1-1, with D perhaps matching TRBD1 (6 bases). The V end lost 6 bases, the J end lost 1 base, and 12 bases lay between the germline ends. Looked up from germline, CDR1 is MGHDK and CDR2 is SYGVNS. CDR3 length: 14 residues. Supplemented by reference TRBV25-1 and TRBJ1-1, the full variable domain reads EADIYQTPRYLVIGTGKKITLECSQTMGHDKMYWYQQDPGMELHLIHYSYGVNSTEKGDLSSESTVSRIRTEHFPLTLESARPSHTSQYLCASSKQGANTEAFFGQGTRLTVV.

CDR3 nucleotides: TGTGCCAGCAGCATACATCGGCATTTT. This sequence encodes CASSIHRHF. The chain employs TRBV6-5 and TRBJ1-5; D unresolved. CDR3 length equals 9 residues. Germline V lookup: CDR1 MNHEY, CDR2 SVGAGI. Trimming left V 6 bases short and J 15 bases short, with 9 bases between.

This clonotype was counted only a few times. The chain recombines TRBV12-3 or TRBV12-4 with TRBJ1-5, with D unclear. Trimming pared 3 bases from V and 6 bases from J, leaving 15 bases between. CDR3 size: 15 residues. CDR3 in amino acids: CASSFAQAQVQPQHF. The CDR3 region has the DNA TGTGCCAGCAGTTTCGCCCAGGCGCAGGTTCAGCCCCAGCATTTT.

The gene calls are TRBV18 and TRBJ2-3, with 9 bases identical to TRBD1. J gave up 6 bases and V 1 base, and 2 bases lay outside the gene matches. CDR3 length: 14 residues. Germline CDR1 KGHSH, CDR2 LQKENI. CDR3 protein: CASSPRDRDDTQYF. As DNA, the CDR3 is TGTGCCAGCTCACCACGGGACAGGGACGATACGCAGTATTTT.

This clonotype was seen a handful of times. The chain uses TRBV9 and TRBJ2-5, with TRBD1 matching 10 bases. Germline loops: CDR1 SGDLS, CDR2 YYNGEE. Losses at the gene ends were 3 bases for V and 5 bases for J; bases not matched to a gene: 4. The CDR3 sequence is 14 residues long. The CDR3 here is CASSGTGGKETQYF. DNA of the CDR3: TGTGCCAGCAGCGGGACAGGGGGAAAGGAGACCCAGTACTTC.